What follows are 15 T cell receptor beta chains derived from one specimen sequenced in a study of tumor and adjacent non-tumor tissue in lung cancer (dated by TCRdb to 2017 to 2018). Bulk unsorted tissue served as the source for RNA extraction, and RNA quality was assessed using a NanoDrop ND-1000 and an Agilent 2100. Libraries came from multiplex PCR. Sequencing was performed on an Illumina HiSeq 2500. TCRbeta libraries were built by three rounds of nested PCR using primers (Table S4), following protocols modified from ARM-PCR. The public reads were run again by TCRdb, first through fastp at Q25 and then through MiXCR, and only productive beta chains were kept. Each entry merges the rows of one CDR3 protein and shows their most common DNA and genes. The sample table lists under 95,000 distinct CDR3 sequences, around 65% of them with a count of one. The ten largest account for over 12% of the sample.

Sequenced input: lung tumor tissue. Every receptor here comes from a man between 65 and 85 years old with non-small cell lung cancer.

On this clonotype itself: The junction shows a germline mismatch at one end, possibly a read error. The V call is TRBV11-2, the J call TRBJ1-6; tentatively, D is TRBD1 (5 bases). Germline CDR1 is SGHAT and CDR2 is FQNNGV. There are 14 residues in the CDR3. The CDR3 sequence is CASTGADVHSSLHF. In DNA, the CDR3 is TGTGCCAGTACCGGGGCCGACGTCCATTCATCCCTCCACTTT.

There are a few counts of this clonotype. It may be a read error: a sequence one base away is much more abundant. The chain joins TRBV6-6 to TRBJ2-7, with no clear D. The CDR3 has 12 residues. The V gene lost 10 bases and the J gene lost 0 bases, with 10 bases spanning the gap. CDR1 is MNHNY, CDR2 SVGAGI, per germline (reference sequence). This chain's CDR3 is CATCPYSYEQYF. The CDR3 DNA is TGTGCCACCTGCCCCTACTCCTACGAGCAGTACTTC.

This clonotype was recorded at least ten times. The chain is built from TRBV12-3 or TRBV12-4 and TRBJ2-2, with 8 positions matching TRBD2. The CDR3 is 16 residues long. Germline trimming cut 6 bases from V and 0 bases from J; bases unmatched to any gene: 6. The CDR3 here is CASSLLGGANTGELFF. The CDR3 nucleotides are TGTGCCAGCAGCCTTCTCGGGGGGGCGAACACCGGGGAGCTGTTTTTT.

This clonotype has just a few counts. The chain links TRBV5-1 to TRBJ2-6, with 7 bases aligning to TRBD1. This CDR3 is 19 amino acids long. V dropped 3 bases and J dropped 0; count of bases not matched to a gene: 12. Germline values: CDR1 SGHRS, CDR2 YFSETQ. The CDR3 DNA sequence: TGCGCCAGCAGCTCGAAGCAGGGACAGACACACTCTGGGGCCAACGTCCTGACTTTC. Protein product: CASSSKQGQTHSGANVLTF.

A note on this clonotype: Germline and junction disagree at one end, which may indicate a read error. CDR3 sequence: CASSPDGGAKHIQYF. The CDR3 nucleotides are TGTGCCAGCAGCCCCGATGGGGGGGCCAAACACATTCAGTACTTC. This sequence joins TRBV11-2 and TRBJ2-4; D perhaps matches TRBD2 (7 bases). CDR3 length equals 15 residues. Germline V gene data show CDR1 as SGHAT and CDR2 as FQNNGV.

This clonotype came up many times. The chain is built from TRBV7-8 and TRBJ1-1; TRBD1 aligns across 7 bases. V lost 5 bases to trimming and J lost 8 bases; unmatched junction nucleotides: 11. Looked up from germline, CDR1 is SGHVS and CDR2 is FQNEAQ. This CDR3 has 14 residues. This chain's CDR3 is CASSLSGTAGEAFF. The CDR3 DNA is TGTGCCAGCAGCCTATCCGGGACAGCCGGGGAAGCTTTCTTT. The complete variable domain, with remaining parts taken from reference TRBV7-8 and TRBJ1-1, reads GAGVSQSPRYKVAKRGQDVALRCDPISGHVSLFWYQQALGQGPEFLTYFQNEAQLDKSGLPSDRFFAERPEGSVSTLKIQRTQQEDSAVYLCASSLSGTAGEAFFGQGTRLTVV.

The gene calls are TRBV11-2 and TRBJ2-7, with D tentatively TRBD1 (6 bases). CDR3 size: 14 residues. V was cut by 4 bases and J by 5 bases, with 15 bases left in between. From germline, CDR1 is SGHAT and CDR2 FQNNGV. The CDR3 is CASSSLTGMNEQYF. CDR3 nucleotides: TGTGCCAGCAGCTCACTAACAGGGATGAACGAGCAGTACTTC.

Remarks on this clonotype: Mismatch with germline at one junction end may stem from a read error. The chain links TRBV6-1 to TRBJ1-1; D ambiguous. In germline, CDR1 is MNHNS, CDR2 SASEGT. The CDR3 is made up of 13 amino acids. CDR3 nucleotide sequence: TGCGCCAGCATTATTACAAGGAACGCTGAAGCTTTCTTT. Translated: CASIITRNAEAFF.

This clonotype was observed a few times. This may be a read error: a much more frequent sequence differs by one nucleotide. CDR3 nucleotide sequence: TGTGCCAGCAGCCGACAGGGGGGTGGCGAAAAACTGTTTTTT. It is translated as CASSRQGGGEKLFF. The genes are TRBV5-6 and TRBJ1-4, with 9 bases fitting TRBD1. From germline, CDR1 is SGHDT and CDR2 YYEEEE. The trim removed 4 bases at V and 8 bases at J, leaving 6 bases unmatched. The CDR3 sequence is 14 residues long.

Only a few counts were recorded for this clonotype. Because the CDR3's place on the DNA is in doubt, the DNA is left out and the CDR3 is given as listed by TCRdb. The chain carries TRBV11-1 and TRBJ1-5; the D call TRBD1 from the table was never checked on the DNA. Germline V gives CDR1 SGHAT, CDR2 FQDESV (reference sequence). The CDR3 is made up of 15 amino acids, end residues included. The CDR3 loop is CASSFGTGTNQPQRF.

Regarding this clonotype: No conserved phenylalanine or tryptophan is present at the end of the CDR3, so a read error is the likely explanation. The chain employs TRBV11-3 and TRBJ2-5; D remains unclear. CDR1 and CDR2 from the germline V gene are SGHNT and YENEEA. The CDR3 runs to 9 residues. With 9 bases removed from V and 5 bases from J, the gap between germline ends came to 4 bases. The DNA of the CDR3 is TGTGCCAGTCGGGAGACCCAGTACTCC. This codes for CASRETQYS.

A single count supports this clonotype. The gene calls are TRBV20-1 and TRBJ2-1; 8 nucleotides align to TRBD2. V trimming: 4 bases; J trimming: 9 bases; junction bases outside the gene matches: 14. Germline loops: CDR1 DFQATT, CDR2 SNEGSKA (reference sequence). The CDR3 loop spans 15 amino acids. The CDR3 DNA is TGCAGTGCTATCCTGACTAGCGAGAGGATCGGTGAGCAGTTCTTC. Amino acids: CSAILTSERIGEQFF.

In its sample, this clonotype was seen a few times. Since no conserved phenylalanine or tryptophan closes the CDR3, a read error is the likely cause. The gene calls are TRBV7-9 and TRBJ1-1, with no clear D. CDR1 SEHNR and CDR2 FQNEAQ come from the germline V gene (reference sequence). This CDR3 region has 13 residues. V was trimmed by 5 bases and J by 5 bases, leaving 12 bases between them. CDR3 bases: TGTGCCAGCAGCCCACCGGGCAGGACTGAAGCTTTCCTT. It yields the protein CASSPPGRTEAFL.

Concerning this clonotype: An end of the junction differs from the germline gene, which may be a read error. The J gene is TRBJ2-6, the V gene TRBV6-5; TRBD1 agrees at 11 bases. This CDR3 is built from 17 residues. Germline CDR1 and CDR2: MNHEY and SVGAGI. CDR3 nucleotides: TGTGTCAGCAGCACGGACAGGGGGCTCTCCGGGGCTAACGTCCTGACTTTC. This gives the protein CVSSTDRGLSGANVLTF.

To note about this clonotype: Possible read error: a much larger clone is one base away. The chain has TRBV20-1 and TRBJ2-7; 9 bases map to TRBD1. This CDR3 region has 15 residues. Germline V gene sequence: CDR1 DFQATT, CDR2 SNEGSKA (reference sequence). The trim removed 3 bases at V and 2 bases at J, leaving 8 bases unmatched. CDR3 coding DNA: TGCAGTGCTAGCTCAGGGACAGGGTGGGCCTACGAGCAGTACTTC. The encoded protein is CSASSGTGWAYEQYF.